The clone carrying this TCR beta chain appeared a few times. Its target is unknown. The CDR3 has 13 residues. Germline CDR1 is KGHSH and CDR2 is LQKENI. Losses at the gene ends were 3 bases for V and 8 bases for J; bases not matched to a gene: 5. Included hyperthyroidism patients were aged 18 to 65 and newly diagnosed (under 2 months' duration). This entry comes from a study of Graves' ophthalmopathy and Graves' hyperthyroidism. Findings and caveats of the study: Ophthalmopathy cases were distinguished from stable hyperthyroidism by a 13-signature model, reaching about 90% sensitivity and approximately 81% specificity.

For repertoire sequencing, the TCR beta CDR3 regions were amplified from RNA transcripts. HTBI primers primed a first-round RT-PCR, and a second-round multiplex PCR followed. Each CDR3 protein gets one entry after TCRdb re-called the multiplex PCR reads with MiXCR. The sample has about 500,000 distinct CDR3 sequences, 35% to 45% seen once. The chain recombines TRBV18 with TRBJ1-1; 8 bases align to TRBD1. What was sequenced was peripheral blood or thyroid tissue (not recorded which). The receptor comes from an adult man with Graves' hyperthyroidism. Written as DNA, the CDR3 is TGTGCCAGCTCACCTCAGGACAGGGCGGAAGCTTTCTTT. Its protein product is CASSPQDRAEAFF.